This T cell receptor (beta chain) appears in the sequencing data of a study of T-cell reconstitution after alpha-beta-depleted transplantation in children. The germline CDR1 and CDR2 sequences are SQVTM and ANQGSEA. This CDR3 contains 15 residues. The ends lost 4 bases at V and 5 bases at J; junction bases unmatched: 12. Construction of the TCRbeta library involved unique molecular identifiers. TCRdb passed the PCR reads through MiXCR, listing each CDR3 protein once. This sample carries 100,000 or so distinct CDR3 sequences, 20% to 30% of them seen once, and the ten largest clones take around 21%. This clonotype was recorded a few times. No antigen is known for it. Findings and limits, study-wide: Once a year had passed after transplant, T-cell counts and diversity came mostly from newly produced T cells.

The clonotype was recovered from a boy younger than 10 with acute lymphoblastic leukemia, due to receive a stem cell transplant. The sequencing here drew on PBMCs, taken before TCRalphabeta/CD19-depleted stem cell transplant. The gene calls are TRBV29-1 and TRBJ2-3; 7 bases are shared with TRBD1. This chain's CDR3 is CSVAGERGPRDTQYF. CDR3 in DNA: TGCAGCGTTGCGGGCGAGAGGGGGCCGCGAGATACGCAGTATTTT.